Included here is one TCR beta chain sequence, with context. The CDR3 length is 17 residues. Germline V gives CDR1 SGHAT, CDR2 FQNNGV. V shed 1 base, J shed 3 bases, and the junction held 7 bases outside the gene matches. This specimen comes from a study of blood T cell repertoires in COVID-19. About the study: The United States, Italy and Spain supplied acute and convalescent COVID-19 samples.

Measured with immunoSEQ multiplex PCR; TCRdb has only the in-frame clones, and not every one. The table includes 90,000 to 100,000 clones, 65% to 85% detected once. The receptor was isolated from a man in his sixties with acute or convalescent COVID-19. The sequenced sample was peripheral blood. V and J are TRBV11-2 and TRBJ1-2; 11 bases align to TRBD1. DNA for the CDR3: TGTGCCAGCAGCTTAGGGACAGGGGGCAGTAGGGACTATGGCTACACCTTC. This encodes CASSLGTGGSRDYGYTF.